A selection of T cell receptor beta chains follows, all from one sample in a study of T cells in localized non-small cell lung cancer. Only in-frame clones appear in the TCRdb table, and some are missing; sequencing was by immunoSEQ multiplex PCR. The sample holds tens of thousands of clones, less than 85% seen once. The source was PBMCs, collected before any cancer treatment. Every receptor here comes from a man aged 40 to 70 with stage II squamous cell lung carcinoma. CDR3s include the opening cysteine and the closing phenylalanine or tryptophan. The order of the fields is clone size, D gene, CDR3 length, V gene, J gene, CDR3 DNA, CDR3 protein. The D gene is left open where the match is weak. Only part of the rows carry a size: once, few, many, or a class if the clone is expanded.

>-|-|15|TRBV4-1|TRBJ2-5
TGCGCCAGCAGCCACCCCCTGGGCGGTCAAGAGACCCAGTACTTC
CASSHPLGGQETQYF
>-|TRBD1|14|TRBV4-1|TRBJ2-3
TGCGCCAGCAGCTCTGGACAGGGAACAGATACGCAGTATTTT
CASSSGQGTDTQYF
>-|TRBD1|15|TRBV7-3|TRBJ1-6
TGTGCCAGCAGCTCACAGGGGGCGAACAATTCACCCCTCCACTTT
CASSSQGANNSPLHF
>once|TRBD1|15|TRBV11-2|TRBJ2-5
TGTGCCAGCAGCTGGGGGACAGGGGGCTGGGAGACCCAGTACTTC
CASSWGTGGWETQYF
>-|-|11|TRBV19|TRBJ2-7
TGTGCCAGTAGCCGCGGTTACGAGCAGTACTTC
CASSRGYEQYF
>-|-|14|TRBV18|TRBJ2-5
TGTGCCAGCTCACCAAGACAGGAGCAAGAGACCCAGTACTTC
CASSPRQEQETQYF
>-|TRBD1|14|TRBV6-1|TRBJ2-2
TGTGCCAGCGGGGACAGGGGGAAAACCGGGGAGCTGTTTTTT
CASGDRGKTGELFF
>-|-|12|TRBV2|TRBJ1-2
TGTGCCAGCAGCGCTGACGTGTATGGCTACACCTTC
CASSADVYGYTF
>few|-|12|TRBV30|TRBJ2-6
TGTGCCTGGAGAACTGGGGCCAACGTCCTGACTTTC
CAWRTGANVLTF
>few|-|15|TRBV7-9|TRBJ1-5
TGTGCCAGCAGCTTCACACGGGGCGGTATGGAGCCCCAGCATTTT
CASSFTRGGMEPQHF
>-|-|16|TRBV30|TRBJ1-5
TGTGCCTGGAGTGTAAGTGTGGGGCGCGGGGAACAGCCCCAGCATTTT
CAWSVSVGRGEQPQHF
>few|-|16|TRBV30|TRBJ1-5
TGTGCCTGGAGTCGTGAAGGGGCTATTAGCAATCAGCCCCAGCATTTT
CAWSREGAISNQPQHF
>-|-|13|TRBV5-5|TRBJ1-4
TGTGCCAGCCACGTCCAACCTAATGAAAAACTGTTTTTT
CASHVQPNEKLFF
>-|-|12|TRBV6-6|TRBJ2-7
TGTGCCAGCTCTGTGGGAGGCGACGAGCAGTACTTC
CASSVGGDEQYF
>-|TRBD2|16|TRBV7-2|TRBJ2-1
TGTGCCAGCAGCTTGGTTGGAGCGGGAAGTGGTAATGAGCAGTTCTTC
CASSLVGAGSGNEQFF
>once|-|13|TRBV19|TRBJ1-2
TGTGCCAGTACCCCGGACAGTCCCTATGGCTACACCTTC
CASTPDSPYGYTF
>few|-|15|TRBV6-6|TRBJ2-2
TGTGCCAGCAGTACAAGCACAGGACCGAGGCGGGAGCTGTTTTTT
CASSTSTGPRRELFF
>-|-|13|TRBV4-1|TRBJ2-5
TGCGCCAGCAGCCATCAGAGCGAAGAGACCCAGTACTTC
CASSHQSEETQYF
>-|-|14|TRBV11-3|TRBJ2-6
TGTGCCAGCAGCTTGGGCTCTGGGGCCAACGTCCTGACTTTC
CASSLGSGANVLTF
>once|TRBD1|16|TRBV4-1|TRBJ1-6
TGCGCCAGCAGCCAAGAAGGGACAGTAGAGACTTCACCCCTCCACTTT
CASSQEGTVETSPLHF
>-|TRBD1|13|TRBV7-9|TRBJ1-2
TGTGCCAGCAGCCCTGGACAGGGAGAAGGCTACACCTTC
CASSPGQGEGYTF
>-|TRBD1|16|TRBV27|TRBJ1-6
TGTGCCAGCAGTTCCTTCCTAGGGACAGTCCCCAGCCCCCTCCACTTT
CASSSFLGTVPSPLHF
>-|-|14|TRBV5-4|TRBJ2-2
TGTGCCAGCAGCTTGGACGGGAGAAACGGGGAGCTGTTTTTT
CASSLDGRNGELFF
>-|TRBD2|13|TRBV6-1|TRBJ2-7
TGTGCCAGCAGAGGCGGGAGCAGCGACGAGCAGTACTTC
CASRGGSSDEQYF
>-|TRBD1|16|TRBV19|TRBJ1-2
TGTGCCAGTAGTATAGATGTGACAGGGAAGCCCTATGGCTACACCTTC
CASSIDVTGKPYGYTF
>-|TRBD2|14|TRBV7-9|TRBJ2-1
TGTGCCAGCAACGGGTTGCGGGAGGGCCGTGAGCAGTTCTTC
CASNGLREGREQFF
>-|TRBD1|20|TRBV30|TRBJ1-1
TGTGCCTGGAGTGTACGCTTGGGGACAGGGCGTTTTCTTAAGAACACTGAAGCTTTCTTT
CAWSVRLGTGRFLKNTEAFF
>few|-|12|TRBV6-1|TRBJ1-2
TGTGCCAGCAGTGAAGGGGTGGGTGGCTACACCTTC
CASSEGVGGYTF
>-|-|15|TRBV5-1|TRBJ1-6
TGCGCCAGCAGCTTGGACGGGGCCTCGTATTCACCCCTCCACTTT
CASSLDGASYSPLHF
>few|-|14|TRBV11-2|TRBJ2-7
TGTGCCAGCAGCTTAGTCGGTGCCCAGGGAGAGCAGTACTTC
CASSLVGAQGEQYF